A single sample gave rise to the 19 T cell receptor beta chains below, sequenced in a study of cytomegalovirus exposure and HLA in healthy donors. The assay was immunoSEQ multiplex PCR, and TCRdb's table has in-frame clones only and misses some. The sample has about 200,000 clones, roughly 88% seen once; the top ten hold around an eighth. Sequences were obtained from PBMCs. These receptors were obtained from a woman aged 25 to 39 in good health and CMV-seropositive.

The chain combines TRBV2 with TRBJ2-6; 8 nucleotides align to TRBD2. The CDR3 is 19 amino acids. The germline gives CDR1 SNHLY, CDR2 FYNNEI. J was trimmed by 3 bases and V by 2 bases; bases with no gene match: 12. The CDR3: CASSEWVAGISVGANVLTF. Written as DNA, the CDR3 is TGTGCCAGCAGTGAATGGGTAGCGGGGATCTCCGTTGGGGCCAACGTCCTGACTTTC.

CDR3 sequence (DNA): TGCGCCAGCAGCCAATTCGGACAGAATGAAAAACTGTTTTTT. It specifies CASSQFGQNEKLFF. This chain joins TRBV4-1 and TRBJ1-4, with a tentative D call TRBD1 (6 bases). CDR3 length: 14 amino acids. Germline values: CDR1 MGHRA, CDR2 YSYEKL. V dropped 2 bases and J dropped 5 bases, with 9 bases sitting between them.

The V gene is TRBV7-9, the J gene TRBJ2-1; TRBD2 matches 16 bases. The CDR3 contains 14 residues. V trimming: 4 bases; J trimming: 15 bases; junction bases outside the gene matches: 6. In germline, CDR1 is SEHNR, CDR2 FQNEAQ (reference sequence). CDR3 residues: CASSSGTSGRAMFF. DNA of the CDR3: TGTGCCAGCAGCTCCGGGACTAGCGGGAGGGCCATGTTCTTC.

The V and J genes are TRBV18 and TRBJ1-4, with D possibly matching TRBD1 (5 bases). Germline CDR1 reads KGHSH; CDR2 reads LQKENI. The length of the CDR3 is 15 residues. The ends were cut back, 5 bases at V and 0 bases at J, with 10 bases in the middle. CDR3 sequence (DNA): TGTGCCAGCTCAATCGACAGAGCAACTAATGAAAAACTGTTTTTT. Translation gives CASSIDRATNEKLFF.

The CDR3 loop is CASGWAGRNYGYTF. The CDR3 DNA sequence: TGTGCTAGTGGTTGGGCTGGCCGGAACTATGGCTACACCTTC. The chain recombines TRBV12-5 with TRBJ1-2; the D is unclear. Germline V lookup: CDR1 LGHNT, CDR2 FRNRAP. The V and J ends lost 4 bases and 2 bases respectively, with 11 bases between them. This CDR3 region has 14 residues.

The CDR3 here is CASSLEAGGAYGYTF. CDR3 coding DNA: TGTGCCAGCAGCTTGGAGGCAGGTGGGGCCTATGGCTACACCTTC. The chain links TRBV5-5 to TRBJ1-2; maybe TRBD1 (5 bases). Germline V lookup: CDR1 SGHKS, CDR2 YYEKEE (reference sequence). The CDR3 length is 15 residues. Between the trimmed V and J ends, which lost 0 bases and 4 bases, there was a span of 13 bases.

The V call is TRBV2, the J call TRBJ1-1, with 7 bases matching TRBD1. Unmatched junction bases numbered 7, after V lost 4 bases and J lost 5 bases. This CDR3 is 14 amino acids long. Germline CDR1 and CDR2: SNHLY and FYNNEI. As DNA, the CDR3 is TGTGCCAGCAGTGTCGAACAGGGGTTGACTGAAGCTTTCTTT. It specifies CASSVEQGLTEAFF.

This chain uses TRBV27 with TRBJ2-1, with 8 bases fitting TRBD2. The J segment lost 0 bases and the V segment lost 6 bases, leaving 16 bases of the junction unmatched. CDR1 is MNHEY, CDR2 SMNVEV, per germline (reference sequence). This CDR3 region has 19 residues. CDR3 region: CASRLTGTSIQISYNEQFF. As DNA, the CDR3 is TGTGCCAGCAGACTAACCGGGACTAGTATCCAGATCTCCTACAATGAGCAGTTCTTC.

The chain recombines TRBV7-9 with TRBJ2-2; D possibly corresponds to TRBD2 (5 bases). CDR1 is SEHNR and CDR2 is FQNEAQ in the germline V gene (reference sequence). CDR3 length equals 13 residues. V was pared by 8 bases and J by 3 bases, with 10 bases between. The CDR3 is CASAPGDTGELFF. CDR3 DNA sequence: TGTGCCAGCGCACCCGGGGACACCGGGGAGCTGTTTTTT. Combining the CDR3 with reference TRBV7-9 and TRBJ2-2 gives the whole variable domain DTGVSQNPRHKITKRGQNVTFRCDPISEHNRLYWYRQTLGQGPEFLTYFQNEAQLEKSRLLSDRFSAERPKGSFSTLEIQRTEQGDSAMYLCASAPGDTGELFFGEGSRLTVL.

This chain connects TRBV5-1 to TRBJ1-1; D perhaps matches TRBD1 (5 bases). This CDR3 comprises 12 residues. Deletions cut 4 bases from V and 5 bases from J, with 9 bases between. Germline-derived CDR1 and CDR2 are SGHRS and YFSETQ. The CDR3: CASSGEGTEAFF. The CDR3 coding sequence is TGCGCCAGCAGCGGGGAGGGGACTGAAGCTTTCTTT.

DNA for the CDR3: TGTGCCAGCAGCTTTTTTAACAGGGTACCCTACGAGCAGTACTTC. Its translation is CASSFFNRVPYEQYF. V usage is TRBV5-6 and J usage is TRBJ2-7, with D perhaps TRBD1 (6 bases). The germline CDR1 and CDR2 sequences are SGHDT and YYEEEE. The CDR3 is 15 amino acids. Trimming left V 2 bases short and J 2 bases short, with 14 bases between.

The chain's CDR3 is CASSLGTGNTEAFF. The CDR3 nucleotides read TGTGCCAGCAGCTTAGGAACAGGGAACACTGAAGCTTTCTTT. The chain carries TRBV7-6 and TRBJ1-1; tentatively, D is TRBD1 (5 bases). The V gene's germline CDR1 is SGHVS and CDR2 FNYEAQ. The germline V and J ends were trimmed by 1 base and 1 base, with 7 bases remaining between them. The CDR3 spans 14 residues.

This chain connects TRBV19 to TRBJ1-4; 8 bases line up with TRBD1. Germline CDR1 is LNHDA and CDR2 is SQIVND (reference sequence). The V and J ends lost 4 bases and 2 bases, in that order; junction bases with no gene match: 6. This CDR3 comprises 16 residues. This CDR3 is CASSTDRVSTNEKLFF. In nucleotides, the CDR3 is TGTGCCAGTAGTACGGACAGGGTGAGCACTAATGAAAAACTGTTTTTT.

This clone has just one count. J is TRBJ1-1 and V is TRBV6-5; TRBD1 might be the D (6 bases). Germline CDR1 and CDR2: MNHEY and SVGAGI. Trimming took off 5 bases at V and 1 base at J, with 14 bases between the two ends. The CDR3 is 15 amino acids. CDR3: CASSNPGQANTEAFF. DNA for the CDR3: TGTGCCAGCAGTAACCCGGGACAAGCGAACACTGAAGCTTTCTTT.

This sequence joins TRBV28 and TRBJ2-5; 9 bases agree with TRBD2. Per germline, CDR1 MDHEN and CDR2 SYDVKM. This CDR3 region has 15 residues. J gave up 4 bases and V 8 bases, and 11 bases lay outside the gene matches. The CDR3 loop reads CASGKLAGRGETQYF. CDR3 coding DNA: TGTGCCAGCGGAAAGCTAGCGGGACGTGGAGAGACCCAGTACTTC.

The J gene is TRBJ2-7, the V gene TRBV2; possibly TRBD1 for D (5 bases). Germline V gene lookup returns CDR1 SNHLY and CDR2 FYNNEI. V was pared by 8 bases and J by 2 bases, with 10 bases between. The CDR3 totals 12 residues. The CDR3 DNA reads TGTGCCAGCCGGACATTAGCCTACGAGCAGTACTTC. It encodes CASRTLAYEQYF.

The CDR3 nucleotides are TGTGCCAGCAGCCGCATAGCGGGAAGCACAGATACGCAGTATTTT. Translation: CASSRIAGSTDTQYF. The V call is TRBV6-5, the J call TRBJ2-3; 8 nucleotides align to TRBD2. CDR3 length equals 15 residues. Trimming removed 6 bases from V and 0 bases from J; junction bases left unmatched: 5. Germline CDR1 MNHEY, CDR2 SVGAGI.

CDR3 DNA sequence: TGTGCCAGCAGCAAAGGGGGCGGGAACGAGCAGTACTTC. Protein product: CASSKGGGNEQYF. This chain connects TRBV9 to TRBJ2-7, with D possibly being TRBD1 (7 bases). The germline V and J ends were trimmed by 4 bases and 5 bases, with 13 bases remaining between them. Germline assignment: CDR1 SGDLS and CDR2 YYNGEE. The CDR3 totals 13 residues. Using reference TRBV9 and TRBJ2-7 for the parts outside the CDR3, the full variable domain is DSGVTQTPKHLITATGQRVTLRCSPRSGDLSVYWYQQSLDQGLQFLIQYYNGEERAKGNILERFSAQQFPDLHSELNLSSLELGDSALYFCASSKGGGNEQYFGPGTRLTVT.

This chain links TRBV5-8 with TRBJ2-7; possible D gene TRBD1, 5 bases. This CDR3 is 13 amino acids long. Germline values: CDR1 SGHTS, CDR2 YDEGEE. The V end was cut by 4 bases, the J end by 2 bases, with 10 bases between. CDR3 coding DNA: TGTGCCAGCAGCCCCGACAGAACCTACGAGCAGTACTTC. It translates to CASSPDRTYEQYF.